These T cell receptor beta chains were read from a single sample in a study of T cell repertoires in cytomegalovirus infection. TCRdb reanalysed the reads using MiXCR and keeps one entry per CDR3 protein. The sample includes 900,000 to 950,000 distinct CDR3 sequences, around 30% of them seen just once. These TCRs' antigens remain unknown. The sequencing used cultured CD8+ T cells from PBMCs, collected from culture after CMV antigen stimulation. These receptors were collected from a human donor in good health (CMV status not recorded). Some clones in this sample may be carry-over from other donors' samples. CDR3s include the opening cysteine and the closing phenylalanine or tryptophan. Fields, in order: V gene, J gene, clone size, CDR3 length, CDR3 protein. The size of a clone is reported for some rows only, either as once, few or many, or as a class for expanded clones.

TRBV19	TRBJ1-1	many	13	CASSMSRGTEAFF
TRBV7-2	TRBJ2-3	many	15	CASSLTSMGTDTQYF
TRBV5-1	TRBJ1-1	few	18	CASSRTQVWGPENTEAFF
TRBV19	TRBJ1-5	NA	15	CASNSGQGYNQPQHF
TRBV20-1	TRBJ1-2	NA	18	CSARERDREFRINYGYTF
TRBV7-9	TRBJ2-5	few	14	CASSSVFPQETQYF
TRBV24-1	TRBJ2-4	NA	13	CATNEGPGDIQYF
TRBV12-3/TRBV12-4	TRBJ2-1	NA	13	CASETGGGNEQFF
TRBV18	TRBJ2-3	NA	17	CASSPKDTALLTDTQYF
TRBV4-1	TRBJ2-7	NA	11	CASSQGLEEYF
TRBV19	TRBJ1-4	NA	15	CASTRDSGGDEKLFF
TRBV7-2	TRBJ1-4	many	13	CASSLVLNEKLFF
TRBV6-8	TRBJ1-5	NA	15	CASSRQGYGNQPQHF
TRBV7-9	TRBJ2-1	many	14	CASSSELAYNEQFF
TRBV6-2/TRBV6-3	TRBJ1-1	many	16	CASSYSILVGKDEAFF
TRBV18	TRBJ2-3	NA	16	CASSPPGLLGTDTQYF
TRBV7-9	TRBJ2-5	few	16	CASSSRLAGVRETQYF
TRBV12-3/TRBV12-4	TRBJ1-2	NA	13	CASSLKVTYGYTF
TRBV7-8	TRBJ1-5	few	15	CASSVRQAEHQPQHF
TRBV11-2	TRBJ1-1	NA	15	CASSPRPTSVHEAFF
TRBV6-1	TRBJ2-2	few	18	CASSGRSGTGDYTGELFF
TRBV27	TRBJ2-3	NA	15	CASSSGGRTTDTQYF
TRBV27	TRBJ1-1	NA	21	CASSLFGGDRGLEDLNTEAFF
TRBV2	TRBJ2-7	NA	14	CASSERGGGYEQYF
TRBV4-1	TRBJ2-1	NA	16	CASSQGGGSSYNEQFF
TRBV20-1	TRBJ1-2	NA	10	CSAYRVGYTF
TRBV19	TRBJ1-1	few	13	CASSTDDPTEAFF
TRBV7-6	TRBJ2-1	NA	15	CASSFAAGVRNEQFF
TRBV4-1	TRBJ2-3	once	17	CASSQVMDPTGADTQYF
TRBV19	TRBJ1-1	few	16	CASSIGGWAGNTEAFF
TRBV12-3/TRBV12-4	TRBJ2-5	NA	15	CASRMLRDRQETQYF
TRBV7-8	TRBJ1-1	few	16	CASSLGSQGRYTEAFF
TRBV20-1	TRBJ2-4	NA	11	CSVPTGNIQYF
TRBV7-8	TRBJ1-4	many	14	CASSLRGTNEKLFF
TRBV27	TRBJ1-2	many	13	CASSLTENYGYTF
TRBV6-1	TRBJ2-2	NA	13	CASTQGAGGELFF
TRBV6-2/TRBV6-3	TRBJ2-2	few	18	CASSYYPSGVDVTGELFF
TRBV7-9	TRBJ2-3	NA	15	CASSSPSGGRDTQYF
TRBV7-6	TRBJ2-1	NA	16	CASSLLGQNTYNEQFF
TRBV6-5	TRBJ1-1	few	15	CASSYGYSLNTEAFF
TRBV4-1	TRBJ1-1	NA	16	CASSQVRGQVNTEAFF
TRBV18	TRBJ1-5	NA	13	CASSSGGVKPQHF
TRBV4-1	TRBJ2-7	NA	15	CASSQEWRGSYEQYF
TRBV7-9	TRBJ2-2	many	14	CASSFSLGTGELFF
TRBV13	TRBJ2-1	NA	11	CASSPRDKQFF
TRBV7-3	TRBJ1-1	few	14	CASSLMGGGTEAFF
TRBV4-1	TRBJ2-1	NA	15	CASSQESRPYNEQFF
TRBV6-1	TRBJ1-2	NA	15	CASSEAPRQVFGYTF
TRBV29-1	TRBJ1-2	NA	12	CSVETGNYGYTF
TRBV25-1	TRBJ2-7	few	13	CASSDDRAGEQYF
TRBV2	TRBJ1-4	few	14	CASGSGRTSKKLFF
TRBV7-3	TRBJ2-1	NA	19	CASSLSLRGENSSYNEQFF
TRBV6-5	TRBJ2-2	few	16	CASRPEQGTNTGELFF
TRBV6-1	TRBJ1-4	NA	15	CASSGGQAKNEKLFF
TRBV12-3/TRBV12-4	TRBJ2-5	many	14	CASSLVGLDETQYF
TRBV9	TRBJ2-2	NA	16	CASSVGRGARGGELFF